Each of the 21 T cell receptor beta chains below was sequenced from the same sample in a study of OX40 agonist ivuxolimab in advanced cancers. Method: immunoSEQ multiplex PCR; TCRdb's copy keeps in-frame clones and lacks some. Of some 95,000 clones listed, 70% to 90% were seen once; the top ten hold about 0.82%. This material consisted of CD4+ or CD8+ T cells sorted from blood, taken in a trial of the OX40 agonist ivuxolimab. These receptors all stem from an adult with an advanced solid tumor such as melanoma, head and neck, liver or kidney cancer.

The chain recombines TRBV6-1 with TRBJ2-7, with D tentatively TRBD2 (6 bases). The CDR3 loop spans 13 amino acids. With 6 bases removed from V and 4 bases from J, the gap between germline ends came to 13 bases. The germline V gene encodes CDR1 MNHNS and CDR2 SASEGT. For the CDR3, the DNA is TGTGCCAGCAGGTTACTAGGGAGGTACGAGCAGTACTTC. Encoded protein: CASRLLGRYEQYF.

The chain carries TRBV30 and TRBJ2-1, with no clear D. From germline, CDR1 is GTSNPN and CDR2 SVGIG (reference sequence). The CDR3 runs 11 residues. V lost 0 bases to trimming and J lost 10 bases, with 7 bases between them. The CDR3 is CAWSVRREQFF. Here the CDR3 DNA reads TGTGCCTGGAGTGTGAGGAGAGAGCAGTTCTTC.

V gene TRBV30 combines with J gene TRBJ1-2; D possibly corresponds to TRBD1 (6 bases). The germline V gene has CDR1 GTSNPN and CDR2 SVGIG (reference sequence). The CDR3 covers 15 residues. V dropped 3 bases and J dropped 8 bases, with 22 bases sitting between them. DNA of the CDR3: TGTGCCTGGAGGGATCCGGGACATCGGGTGATAGGCTACACCTTC. This sequence encodes CAWRDPGHRVIGYTF.

The chain is built from TRBV5-8 and TRBJ2-7; D gene uncertain. Germline V gene data show CDR1 as SGHTS and CDR2 as YDEGEE. The V gene lost 6 bases and the J gene lost 1 base, with 8 bases spanning the gap. This CDR3 comprises 12 residues. CDR3 DNA: TGTGCCAGCATCTATTCTTCCTACGAGCAGTACTTC. Protein sequence: CASIYSSYEQYF. Full variable domain (outside the CDR3, taken from reference TRBV5-8 and TRBJ2-7): EAGVTQSPTHLIKTRGQQATLRCSPISGHTSVYWYQQALGLGLQFLLWYDEGEERNRGNFPPRFSGRQFPNYSSELNVNALELEDSALYLCASIYSSYEQYFGPGTRLTVT.

Points on this clone: Other DNA sequences in this sample translate to the same CDR3. This chain connects TRBV5-1 to TRBJ1-1, with D hard to call. The germline V and J ends were trimmed by 0 bases and 3 bases, with 6 bases remaining between them. Germline-derived CDR1 and CDR2 are SGHRS and YFSETQ. This CDR3 has 13 amino acids. The CDR3 sequence is CASSLELDTEAFF. CDR3 nucleotides: TGCGCCAGCAGCTTGGAATTGGACACTGAAGCTTTCTTT.

The chain has TRBV5-4 and TRBJ2-7; tentative D call: TRBD1 (6 bases). The CDR3 sequence is 12 residues long. Per the germline V gene, CDR1 is SGHNT and CDR2 is YYREEE (reference sequence). Trimming stripped 2 bases from V and 4 bases from J, with 7 bases between. CDR3 sequence: CASSFQGYEQYV. CDR3 bases: TGTGCCAGCAGCTTCCAGGGGTACGAGCAGTACGTC.

The chain is built from TRBV27 and TRBJ1-6, with 8 bases identical to TRBD1. This CDR3 has 16 residues. Trimming at V came to 4 bases and at J to 9 bases, leaving 11 bases not matched to a gene. Germline CDR1 is MNHEY and CDR2 is SMNVEV (reference sequence). The CDR3 is CASSSGQGAPSSPLHF. The DNA of the CDR3 is TGTGCCAGCAGTTCTGGACAGGGAGCTCCATCTTCACCCCTCCACTTT.

V usage is TRBV28 and J usage is TRBJ2-2; perhaps TRBD2 as D (5 bases). This CDR3 comprises 13 residues. The germline V gene encodes CDR1 MDHEN and CDR2 SYDVKM. Between the trimmed V and J ends, which lost 5 bases and 11 bases, there was a span of 15 bases. CDR3 loop: CASSLGGPSELFF. DNA of the CDR3: TGTGCCAGCAGTCTCGGCGGGCCTTCCGAGCTGTTTTTT.

The table lists this clone with a count of one. The rearrangement links TRBV10-1 to TRBJ2-1; possible D gene TRBD1, 6 bases. Germline V gene data show CDR1 as WNHNN and CDR2 as SYGVQD (reference sequence). The V end lost 4 bases, the J end lost 10 bases, and 14 bases lay between the germline ends. This CDR3 is 13 amino acids long. The CDR3 nucleotides read TGCGCCAGCAGTGCCCACAGGGCCGGCGAGCAGTTCTTC. It codes for CASSAHRAGEQFF.

This clone has a handful of counts. The chain couples TRBV7-9 to TRBJ1-6, with D tentatively TRBD1 (5 bases). The CDR3 totals 13 residues. Germline V CDR1 and CDR2: SEHNR, FQNEAQ (reference sequence). Trimming removed 0 bases at V and 8 bases at J, with 5 bases between. Written as DNA, the CDR3 is TGTGCCAGCAGCTTAGCAGGGGATTCACCCCTCCACTTT. This gives the protein CASSLAGDSPLHF.

The chain carries TRBV11-2 and TRBJ2-2, with D perhaps TRBD2 (6 bases). V lost 7 bases to trimming and J lost 1 base, with 16 bases between them. Germline CDR1 and CDR2: SGHAT and FQNNGV. The CDR3 has 16 amino acids. The CDR3 DNA is TGTGCCAGCAACCCAGGAGGAGCGGGGAACACCGGGGAGCTGTTTTTT. It translates to CASNPGGAGNTGELFF.

The CDR3 DNA is TGTGCCAGCCAGGGCTGGGGGATACGCAATGAGCAGTTCTTC. Protein product: CASQGWGIRNEQFF. The chain has TRBV28 and TRBJ2-1; D could derive from TRBD1 or TRBD2 (5 bases each). CDR3 length: 14 residues. The V and J ends lost 8 bases and 6 bases respectively, with 17 bases between them. In germline, CDR1 is MDHEN, CDR2 SYDVKM.

This clone was observed once. V usage is TRBV11-3 and J usage is TRBJ2-3; 11 bases agree with TRBD2. Per germline, CDR1 SGHNT and CDR2 YENEEA. V lost 4 bases, J lost 5 bases, and 11 bases stayed unmatched. The length of the CDR3 is 17 residues. The CDR3 DNA reads TGTGCCAGCAGCTCCGGCACTAGCGGGAGTCTAGTAGATACGCAGTATTTT. This encodes CASSSGTSGSLVDTQYF.

The rearrangement uses TRBV7-9 and TRBJ1-4; D may be TRBD1 (6 bases). Between the trimmed V and J ends, which lost 5 bases and 8 bases, there was a span of 18 bases. The CDR3 consists of 15 residues. The germline V gene has CDR1 SEHNR and CDR2 FQNEAQ (reference sequence). CDR3 in amino acids: CASSLYRAGGEKLFF. CDR3 DNA sequence: TGTGCCAGCAGCCTGTACAGGGCGGGAGGGGAAAAACTGTTTTTT.

The chain links TRBV7-8 to TRBJ1-2; 8 positions agree with TRBD1. The length of the CDR3 is 17 residues. Trimming cost V 1 base and J 4 bases; bases outside gene matches: 11. CDR1 is SGHVS, CDR2 FQNEAQ, per germline. For the CDR3, the DNA is TGTGCCAGCAGCTTAGGTGGGGGGAGCCAGGGGGCCTATGGCTACACCTTC. Its protein product is CASSLGGGSQGAYGYTF. The entire variable domain, with the rest obtained from reference TRBV7-8 and TRBJ1-2, is as follows: GAGVSQSPRYKVAKRGQDVALRCDPISGHVSLFWYQQALGQGPEFLTYFQNEAQLDKSGLPSDRFFAERPEGSVSTLKIQRTQQEDSAVYLCASSLGGGSQGAYGYTFGSGTRLTVV.

This chain joins TRBV28 and TRBJ2-1; the D is unclear. V was shortened by 4 bases and J by 7 bases, with 11 bases between the two germline ends. The CDR3 extends over 13 amino acids. In germline, CDR1 is MDHEN, CDR2 SYDVKM. The CDR3 reads CASSSGPVNEQFF. CDR3 nucleotide sequence: TGTGCCAGCAGTTCTGGACCGGTTAATGAGCAGTTCTTC.

This clone was seen only a few times. The chain is built from TRBV28 and TRBJ2-7; D perhaps matches TRBD2 (5 bases). The CDR3 is made up of 13 amino acids. V dropped 8 bases and J dropped 0 bases, with 11 bases sitting between them. Germline V gene data show CDR1 as MDHEN and CDR2 as SYDVKM. The CDR3 region is CASFTSSSYEQYF. CDR3 DNA: TGTGCCAGCTTCACTAGTAGCTCCTACGAGCAGTACTTC.

The chain is built from TRBV30 and TRBJ1-2; D is perhaps TRBD1 (5 bases). V shed 1 base and J shed 8 bases, with 17 bases lying between them. Germline V CDR1 and CDR2: GTSNPN, SVGIG (reference sequence). The CDR3 consists of 14 residues. The CDR3 coding sequence is TGTGCCTGGAGTGAACAGGCGGAATCGCGGGGCTACACCTTC. Translating it yields CAWSEQAESRGYTF.

The genes are TRBV11-3 and TRBJ2-7; TRBD2 matches 9 bases. After removal of 3 bases from V and 0 bases from J, the junction contained 15 bases not matched to a gene. The germline V gene encodes CDR1 SGHNT and CDR2 YENEEA. The CDR3 contains 19 residues. The CDR3: CASSLAMRASGVSSYEQYV. The CDR3 DNA is TGTGCCAGCAGCTTGGCCATGCGTGCTAGCGGGGTAAGCTCCTACGAGCAGTACGTC.

This clone occurred a few times. J is TRBJ1-5 and V is TRBV7-9; no firm D call. V lost 5 bases and J lost 9, with 14 bases in between. Germline V gene data show CDR1 as SEHNR and CDR2 as FQNEAQ (reference sequence). The CDR3 runs 13 residues. In nucleotides, the CDR3 is TGTGCCAGCAGCCCGGAAGGATATCGGCCCCAGCATTTT. This encodes CASSPEGYRPQHF.

The chain joins TRBV19 to TRBJ2-6; 8 nucleotides align to TRBD2. Germline V CDR1 and CDR2: LNHDA, SQIVND (reference sequence). The length of the CDR3 is 18 residues. Germline trimming cut 5 bases from V and 0 bases from J; bases unmatched to any gene: 9. CDR3 in DNA: TGTGCCAGTAGTCGCGGGGTAGCGGGAATCTCTGGGGCCAACGTCCTGACTTTC. Protein product: CASSRGVAGISGANVLTF.